A single sample gave rise to the 24 T cell receptor beta chains below, sequenced in a study of blood T cell repertoires in COVID-19 (dated by TCRdb to 2018 to 2021). Libraries were built with the immunoSEQ multiplex PCR assay. TCRdb holds this immuneACCESS table with in-frame rearrangements only. Some clones are missing; in checked studies, unresolved V genes explain under half, and the rest has no known cause. The sample has 120,000 to 150,000 clones on record, 81% of them singletons. Of the sample, roughly 8.4% is held by the ten largest clones. Sequencing input: peripheral blood. The receptor source for this set is a human donor with acute or convalescent COVID-19. The donor label of this sample is uncertain.

The V call is TRBV19, the J call TRBJ1-4; no reliable D call. This CDR3 region has 10 residues. The germline V and J ends were trimmed by 3 bases and 11 bases, with 4 bases remaining between them. Germline loops: CDR1 LNHDA, CDR2 SQIVND (reference sequence). The CDR3: CASSIRKLFF. As DNA, the CDR3 is TGTGCCAGTAGTATTCGGAAACTGTTTTTT.

This clone was recorded once. The V gene is TRBV30, the J gene TRBJ2-1; 13 positions agree with TRBD2. Germline CDR1 and CDR2: GTSNPN and SVGIG (reference sequence). The CDR3 has 14 amino acids. Trimming at V came to 5 bases and at J to 5 bases, leaving 3 bases not matched to a gene. CDR3 nucleotide sequence: TGTGCCTGGGGGACTAGCGGGACCAACAATGAGCAGTTCTTC. It specifies CAWGTSGTNNEQFF.

The gene calls are TRBV10-3 and TRBJ2-4, with D possibly matching TRBD2 (6 bases). Germline CDR1 reads ENHRY; CDR2 reads SYGVKD. The germline V and J ends were trimmed by 1 base and 0 bases, with 10 bases remaining between them. The CDR3 extends over 16 amino acids. The CDR3 region is CAISELGGIAKNIQYF. The CDR3 DNA follows: TGTGCCATCAGTGAGTTGGGCGGGATAGCCAAAAACATTCAGTACTTC.

CDR3 sequence: CASSQGQYPEAFF. The CDR3 region has the DNA TGTGCCAGCAGCCAGGGACAGTACCCTGAAGCTTTCTTT. The chain uses TRBV11-2 and TRBJ1-1; TRBD1 aligns across 7 bases. Germline V gene data show CDR1 as SGHAT and CDR2 as FQNNGV. V lost 5 bases, J lost 6 bases, and 6 bases stayed unmatched. The CDR3 totals 13 residues.

This clone appeared a single time. The chain links TRBV5-6 to TRBJ1-3; D is undetermined. V was pared by 2 bases and J by 4 bases, with 10 bases between. CDR3 length: 14 residues. CDR1 and CDR2 from the germline V gene are SGHDT and YYEEEE. The CDR3 spells CASSFLGEGNTIYF. CDR3 coding DNA: TGTGCCAGCAGCTTCCTAGGTGAGGGAAACACCATATATTTT.

This chain connects TRBV6-4 to TRBJ1-6; D may be TRBD1 (5 bases). Germline values: CDR1 MRHNA, CDR2 SNTAGT. The CDR3 runs to 14 residues. Between the trimmed V and J ends, which lost 0 bases and 10 bases, there was a span of 10 bases. CDR3 region: CASSDSSKGSPLHF. The CDR3 DNA is TGTGCCAGCAGTGACTCGAGCAAGGGGTCACCCCTCCACTTT.

The rearrangement uses TRBV10-3 and TRBJ1-2; D ambiguous. Germline V gives CDR1 ENHRY, CDR2 SYGVKD. CDR3 size: 14 residues. V lost 0 bases and J lost 4, with 9 bases in between. This CDR3 is CAISESVQTYGYTF. Written as DNA, the CDR3 is TGTGCCATCAGTGAGTCCGTACAGACCTATGGCTACACCTTC.

The chain joins TRBV29-1 to TRBJ1-1, with no clear D. The CDR3 sequence is 11 residues long. Trimming removed 5 bases from V and 11 bases from J, with 15 bases in between. Per the germline V gene, CDR1 is SQVTM and CDR2 is ANQGSEA. CDR3 sequence (DNA): TGCAGCGTTTTCTCCCGGGAGGAGGCTTTCTTT. Translated, it gives CSVFSREEAFF.

The rearrangement uses TRBV2 and TRBJ1-2; maybe TRBD1 (6 bases). V gave up 5 bases and J gave up 4 bases, with 8 bases separating them. The germline gives CDR1 SNHLY, CDR2 FYNNEI. The CDR3 is 12 residues long. This CDR3 reads CASSPTGYGYTF. The DNA for the CDR3 is TGTGCCAGCAGTCCGACAGGCTATGGCTACACCTTC. Full variable domain (remainder filled in from reference TRBV2 and TRBJ1-2): EPEVTQTPSHQVTQMGQEVILRCVPISNHLYFYWYRQILGQKVEFLVSFYNNEISEKSEIFDDQFSVERPDGSNFTLKIRSTKLEDSAMYFCASSPTGYGYTFGSGTRLTVV.

The CDR3 sequence is CAISEGGSRRYTEAFF. CDR3 DNA sequence: TGTGCCATCAGTGAGGGAGGATCTCGAAGGTACACTGAAGCTTTCTTT. The chain carries TRBV10-3 and TRBJ1-1; no definite D call. There are 16 residues in the CDR3. V dropped 2 bases and J dropped 3 bases, with 16 bases sitting between them. CDR1 and CDR2 (germline): ENHRY, SYGVKD.

In this sample, this clone turned up many times. The chain employs TRBV4-2 and TRBJ2-2; possible D gene TRBD2, 5 bases. The germline V gene encodes CDR1 LGHNA and CDR2 YNFKEQ. The CDR3 spans 12 residues. V lost 6 bases to trimming and J lost 6 bases, with 8 bases between them. The CDR3 region is CASRGAAGELFF. CDR3 nucleotide sequence: TGTGCCAGCAGGGGAGCGGCCGGGGAGCTGTTTTTT.

This chain connects TRBV15 to TRBJ2-7, with TRBD1 matching over 7 bases. Per germline, CDR1 LNHNV and CDR2 YYDKDF (reference sequence). The J segment lost 5 bases and the V segment lost 0 bases, leaving 1 base of the junction unmatched. The CDR3 covers 13 residues. Here the CDR3 reads CATSRDRGNEQYV. The DNA of the CDR3 is TGTGCCACCAGCAGAGACAGGGGGAACGAGCAGTACGTC.

The chain employs TRBV7-3 and TRBJ2-3; no reliable D call. The V gene's germline CDR1 is SGHTA and CDR2 FQGTGA. The CDR3 covers 18 residues. Trimming left V 1 base short and J 0 bases short, with 17 bases between. The CDR3 nucleotides are TGTGCCAGCAGCTTAAGGGTTCCAGGCTATGCTAGCACAGATACGCAGTATTTT. It specifies CASSLRVPGYASTDTQYF.

This chain joins TRBV24-1 and TRBJ1-2; no firm D call. The CDR3 is 14 residues long. CDR1 KGHDR and CDR2 SFDVKD come from the germline V gene. Deletions cut 0 bases from V and 6 bases from J, with 10 bases between. The CDR3 sequence is CATSDLSRRHGYTF. The CDR3 region has the DNA TGTGCCACCAGTGATTTGAGCAGGCGCCATGGCTACACCTTC.

This chain uses TRBV7-3 with TRBJ2-1, with D hard to call. Trimming cost V 3 bases and J 7 bases, with 10 bases left between them. This CDR3 has 13 residues. Germline-derived CDR1 and CDR2 are SGHTA and FQGTGA. This CDR3 is CASSLGLLNEQFF. The CDR3 DNA is TGTGCCAGCAGCTTGGGCTTGCTTAATGAGCAGTTCTTC.

This chain joins TRBV18 and TRBJ1-1, with a weak D call TRBD1 (6 bases). The CDR3 runs to 14 residues. With 6 bases removed from V and 3 bases from J, the gap between germline ends came to 14 bases. The germline V gene has CDR1 KGHSH and CDR2 LQKENI. CDR3 bases: TGTGCCAGCTCCCCTAAGCGACAGGACACTGAAGCTTTCTTT. It translates to CASSPKRQDTEAFF.

The chain recombines TRBV19 with TRBJ2-1; D remains unclear. The CDR3 loop spans 14 amino acids. Deletions cut 7 bases from V and 5 bases from J, with 15 bases between. The germline V gene has CDR1 LNHDA and CDR2 SQIVND (reference sequence). The CDR3 is CASMGSLVHNEQFF. DNA for the CDR3: TGTGCCAGTATGGGTAGTCTAGTCCACAATGAGCAGTTCTTC.

The chain has TRBV25-1 and TRBJ1-4; D uncertain. Trimming removed 8 bases at V and 4 bases at J, with 14 bases between. Germline CDR1 MGHDK, CDR2 SYGVNS. The CDR3 runs to 14 residues. The CDR3 DNA is TGTGCCAGCGTAGAGGTTGGAGGTAATGAAAAACTGTTTTTT. Translating gives CASVEVGGNEKLFF.

The chain is built from TRBV12-3 or TRBV12-4 and TRBJ1-1; D possibly corresponds to TRBD1 (5 bases). The CDR3 loop spans 13 amino acids. V was trimmed by 4 bases and J by 5 bases, leaving 11 bases between them. The chain's CDR3 is CASSWRGGTEAFF. The CDR3 coding sequence is TGTGCCAGCAGTTGGAGGGGAGGGACTGAAGCTTTCTTT.

The count of this clone is one. The chain carries TRBV5-1 and TRBJ2-5; 7 bases match TRBD1. CDR3 length equals 17 residues. Germline CDR1 SGHRS, CDR2 YFSETQ. V dropped 3 bases and J dropped 3; count of bases not matched to a gene: 14. The CDR3, as DNA: TGCGCCAGCAGCTCCTGGGGTCCGGGACAGACAGAAGAGACCCAGTACTTC. Protein: CASSSWGPGQTEETQYF.

V and J are TRBV11-2 and TRBJ2-6; unclear D gene. The CDR3 covers 15 residues. Germline CDR1 reads SGHAT; CDR2 reads FQNNGV. Trimming left V 5 bases short and J 0 bases short, with 8 bases between. The CDR3 loop is CASSPGDSGANVLTF. The DNA for the CDR3 is TGTGCCAGCAGCCCAGGTGACTCTGGGGCCAACGTCCTGACTTTC.

V gene TRBV5-1 combines with J gene TRBJ1-4, with a tentative D call TRBD1 (5 bases). From germline, CDR1 is SGHRS and CDR2 YFSETQ. This CDR3 spans 15 amino acids. V was cut by 6 bases and J by 0 bases, with 12 bases left in between. The CDR3 loop is CASTLGGSTNEKLFF. In nucleotides, the CDR3 is TGCGCCAGCACTCTGGGGGGGTCAACTAATGAAAAACTGTTTTTT.

This clone was seen a handful of times. The chain recombines TRBV10-3 with TRBJ2-3; D is possibly TRBD2 (5 bases). Between the trimmed V and J ends, which lost 6 bases and 3 bases, there was a span of 16 bases. Germline loops: CDR1 ENHRY, CDR2 SYGVKD. There are 15 residues in the CDR3. The CDR3, as DNA: TGTGCCATCAGGGAAACGAGGGTGGGGACAGATACGCAGTATTTT. It specifies CAIRETRVGTDTQYF.

The V call is TRBV3-1 (or the pseudogene TRBV3-2), the J call TRBJ2-7, with 13 bases fitting TRBD2. Germline V lookup: CDR1 LGHDT, CDR2 YNNKEL (reference sequence). V gave up 4 bases and J gave up 3 bases; unmatched junction bases: 3. The CDR3 is made up of 15 amino acids. The CDR3 protein is CASSPGLAGLYEQYV. The CDR3 bases are TGTGCCAGCAGCCCGGGACTAGCGGGGCTCTACGAGCAGTACGTC.